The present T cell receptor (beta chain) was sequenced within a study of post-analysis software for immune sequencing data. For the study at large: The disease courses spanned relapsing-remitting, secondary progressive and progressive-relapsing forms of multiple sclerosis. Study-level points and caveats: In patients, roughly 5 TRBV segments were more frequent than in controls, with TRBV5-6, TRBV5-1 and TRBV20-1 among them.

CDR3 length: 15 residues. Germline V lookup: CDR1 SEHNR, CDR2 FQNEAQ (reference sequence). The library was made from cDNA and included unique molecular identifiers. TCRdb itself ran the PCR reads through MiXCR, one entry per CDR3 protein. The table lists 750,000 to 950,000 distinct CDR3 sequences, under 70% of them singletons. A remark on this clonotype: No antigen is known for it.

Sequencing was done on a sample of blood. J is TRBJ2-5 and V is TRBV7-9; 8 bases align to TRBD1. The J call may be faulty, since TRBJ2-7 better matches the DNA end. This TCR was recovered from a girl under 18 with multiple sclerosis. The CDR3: CASSPKGGTGYEQYF. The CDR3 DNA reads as TGTGCCAGCAGCCCGAAGGGTGGGACAGGCTACGAGCAGTACTTC.